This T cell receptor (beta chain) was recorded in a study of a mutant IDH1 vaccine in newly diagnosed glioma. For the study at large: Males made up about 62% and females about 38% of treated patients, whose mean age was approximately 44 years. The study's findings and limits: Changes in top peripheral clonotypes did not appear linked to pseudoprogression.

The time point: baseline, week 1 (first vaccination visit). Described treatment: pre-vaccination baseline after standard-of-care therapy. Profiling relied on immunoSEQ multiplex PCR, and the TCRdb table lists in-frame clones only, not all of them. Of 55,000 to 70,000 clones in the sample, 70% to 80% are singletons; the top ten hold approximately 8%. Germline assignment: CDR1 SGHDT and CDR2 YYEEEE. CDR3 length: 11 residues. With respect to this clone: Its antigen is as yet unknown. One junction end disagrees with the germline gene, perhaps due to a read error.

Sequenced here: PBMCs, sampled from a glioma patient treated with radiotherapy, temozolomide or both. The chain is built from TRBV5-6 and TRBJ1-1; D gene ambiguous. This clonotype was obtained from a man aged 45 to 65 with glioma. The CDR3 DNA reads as TGTGCCAGCAGCTTAGGCTGGGAGGTTCTCTTT. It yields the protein CASSLGWEVLF.